This TCR beta chain was sequenced during a study of PD-L1 blockade in urothelial cancer. Time point specified: pretreatment peripheral blood. The patients had locally advanced or metastatic urothelial carcinoma. Patients each gave 1 to 8 samples, pretreatment and on-treatment. Generated by immunoSEQ multiplex PCR, the TCRdb table keeps only in-frame clones and is missing some. Counted here are approximately 90,000 clones, around 90% occurring once; the ten biggest clones make up 1.5% to 2%. J lost 2 bases, V lost 3 bases, and 3 bases had no gene match. In germline, CDR1 is SGHTA, CDR2 FQGNSA. The CDR3 spans 15 residues.

This receptor was identified in a man aged 60 to 69 with urothelial cancer. Sequenced here: PBMCs, sampled around atezolizumab (anti-PD-L1) treatment. V and J are TRBV7-2 and TRBJ2-1, with 8 bases identical to TRBD2. The CDR3 loop reads CASSLERGPYNEQFF. As DNA, the CDR3 is TGTGCCAGCAGCTTGGAGCGGGGGCCCTACAATGAGCAGTTCTTC.